These 5 T cell receptor beta chains originate from one sample sequenced in a study of beta chain features in type 1 diabetes. The investigators reverse transcribed all of the isolated RNA, so they sequenced expressed TCRB transcripts. Sequenced by immunoSEQ multiplex PCR; TCRdb stores in-frame clones only, minus some. Of about 340,000 clones in the sample, around 8% were seen once. Sequenced: central memory CD4+ T cells from blood. The receptors come from a woman in her late teens or twenties in good health.

In this sample, this clone turned up a few times. J is TRBJ2-7 and V is TRBV5-1; 10 nucleotides align to TRBD2. Germline CDR1 SGHRS, CDR2 YFSETQ. Germline trimming cut 4 bases from V and 0 bases from J; bases unmatched to any gene: 4. CDR3 length: 15 residues. For the CDR3, the DNA is TGCGCCAGCAGCCCACCTAGCGGGAGCTCCTACGAGCAGTACTTC. Translated, it gives CASSPPSGSSYEQYF.

This clone was seen a few times. The J gene is TRBJ2-1, the V gene TRBV4-2; D unclear. Germline assignment: CDR1 LGHNA and CDR2 YNFKEQ. V shed 5 bases and J shed 9 bases, with 8 bases lying between them. This CDR3 spans 11 amino acids. CDR3 amino acids: CASSSDGEQFF. The CDR3 nucleotides are TGTGCCAGCAGCTCCGACGGTGAGCAGTTCTTC.

This clone was observed a handful of times. V usage is TRBV6-5 and J usage is TRBJ2-5, with a weak D call TRBD1 (5 bases). CDR1 and CDR2 (germline): MNHEY, SVGAGI. V was pared by 6 bases and J by 5 bases, with 19 bases between. The CDR3 runs 15 residues. Written as DNA, the CDR3 is TGTGCCAGCAGGGGCGGACCAGGGTTAAGTGAGACCCAGTACTTC. Residues: CASRGGPGLSETQYF.

The V call is TRBV18, the J call TRBJ1-2; D ambiguous. CDR3 length: 14 residues. CDR1 is KGHSH and CDR2 is LQKENI in the germline V gene. Trimming took off 3 bases at V and 4 bases at J, with 12 bases between the two ends. The CDR3 DNA follows: TGTGCCAGCTCACCCCCGGTACGCAGCTATGGCTACACCTTC. Translation: CASSPPVRSYGYTF.

This clone was recorded a few times. The gene calls are TRBV2 and TRBJ2-6; no clear D gene. Germline CDR1 and CDR2: SNHLY and FYNNEI. The CDR3 extends over 14 amino acids. V was clipped by 4 bases and J by 2 bases, with 6 bases between them. CDR3 sequence (DNA): TGTGCCAGCAGTGGAGGCGCTGGGGCCAACGTCCTGACTTTC. It codes for CASSGGAGANVLTF.